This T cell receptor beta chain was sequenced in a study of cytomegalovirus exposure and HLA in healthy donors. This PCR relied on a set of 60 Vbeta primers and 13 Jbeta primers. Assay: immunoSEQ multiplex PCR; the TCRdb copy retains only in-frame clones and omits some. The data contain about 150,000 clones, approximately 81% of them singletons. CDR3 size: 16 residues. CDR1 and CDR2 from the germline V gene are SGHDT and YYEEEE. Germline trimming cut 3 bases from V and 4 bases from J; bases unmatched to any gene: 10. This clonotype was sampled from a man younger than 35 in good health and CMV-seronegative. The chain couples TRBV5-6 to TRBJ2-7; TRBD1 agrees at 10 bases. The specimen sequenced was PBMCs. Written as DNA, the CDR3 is TGTGCCAGCAGCTGGGGGGGACAGGGGATTTTGTACGAGCAGTACTTC. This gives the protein CASSWGGQGILYEQYF.